This T cell receptor beta chain appears in the sequencing data of a study of T cell repertoires in ileal Crohn's disease. Study context: Patients had a median 7.9-year disease duration, and around 35% were active smokers.

Findings and caveats of the study: Compared with non-smokers, active smokers at surgery showed more clonal expansions. High-frequency clones were more common in sorted CD8 than CD4 cells.

The CDR3 is made up of 15 amino acids. CDR1 SGHTA and CDR2 FQGNSA come from the germline V gene. J lost 3 bases, V lost 8 bases, and 9 bases had no gene match. Eligibility required adulthood, ileal or ileocolonic Crohn's disease and indicated ileocolonic resection. Worth noting for this clone: Antigen: not known.

Some clones are missing from TCRdb's copy, which holds only in-frame ones; the method was immunoSEQ multiplex PCR. The sample records about 5,500 clones, around 80% being singletons. The sequence came from an adult with Crohn's disease. V is TRBV7-2 and J is TRBJ1-3; 8 bases match TRBD1. Sequenced material: ileal tissue. CDR3 protein: CASGQSGGGGNTIYF. The CDR3 DNA reads as TGTGCCAGCGGCCAATCAGGGGGCGGTGGAAACACCATATATTTT.